This T cell receptor (beta chain) was profiled in a study of metastatic and nonmetastatic thyroid tumors. For the study at large: Blood and tumor or nodule tissue repertoires from malignant and benign thyroid patients were compared.

TCRdb re-called the PCR reads through MiXCR. Of tens of thousands of clones in the sample, about a sixth were seen once. V lost 0 bases and J 7 bases, leaving 16 bases between the germline ends. The CDR3 length is 16 residues. CDR1 and CDR2 from the germline V gene are SGDLS and YYNGEE. No patient had received any treatment before thyroid surgery. V is TRBV9 and J is TRBJ2-2, with a possible D match to TRBD2 (5 bases). The clonotype was recovered from a male donor with papillary thyroid cancer or a benign thyroid nodule (not recorded which). Some clones in this sample may be carry-over from other donors' samples. Sequencing was carried out using blood. CDR3 loop: CASSVAGGLGYGELFF. The DNA for the CDR3 is TGTGCCAGCAGCGTAGCAGGAGGACTTGGATACGGGGAGCTGTTTTTT.